The sequence of this T cell receptor beta chain was determined in a study of monozygotic twins with inflammatory bowel disease. The CDR3 sequence is 16 residues long. In germline, CDR1 is SGHDN, CDR2 FVKESK. TCRdb re-called the 5' RACE reads and catalogs CDR3 proteins one per entry, DNA excluded. This sample's table reports 150,000 to 200,000 distinct CDR3 sequences. This receptor was obtained from a human donor with ulcerative colitis or Crohn's disease, or a healthy co-twin of an affected twin (not recorded which). Sample: blood. The chain combines TRBV14 with TRBJ2-2. CDR3 sequence: CASSHRPVGTAGELFF.